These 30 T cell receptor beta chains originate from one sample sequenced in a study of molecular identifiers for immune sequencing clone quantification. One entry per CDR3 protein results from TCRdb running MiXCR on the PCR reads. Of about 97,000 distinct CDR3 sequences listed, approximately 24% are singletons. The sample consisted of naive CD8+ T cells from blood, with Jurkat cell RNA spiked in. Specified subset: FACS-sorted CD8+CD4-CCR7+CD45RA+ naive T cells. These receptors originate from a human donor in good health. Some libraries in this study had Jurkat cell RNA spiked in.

The CDR3 DNA reads as TGTGCCAGCAGCCAAGGCGGAGGGTTCTATGGCTACACCTTC. Its protein is CASSQGGGFYGYTF. V usage is TRBV3-1 and J usage is TRBJ1-2; D call uncertain. This CDR3 contains 14 residues. CDR1 LGHDT and CDR2 YNNKEL come from the germline V gene (reference sequence). V was shortened by 1 base and J by 4 bases, with 10 bases between the two germline ends. Based on the CDR3 plus reference TRBV3-1 and TRBJ1-2, the full variable domain is DTAVSQTPKYLVTQMGNDKSIKCEQNLGHDTMYWYKQDSKKFLKIMFSYNNKELIINETVPNRFSPKSPDKAHLNLHINSLELGDSAVYFCASSQGGGFYGYTFGSGTRLTVV.

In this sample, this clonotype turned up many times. The CDR3 here is CSVGQVEKLFF. The DNA of the CDR3 is TGCAGCGTTGGACAGGTCGAAAAACTGTTTTTT. The chain is built from TRBV29-1 and TRBJ1-4; TRBD1 might be the D (6 bases). In germline, CDR1 is SQVTM, CDR2 ANQGSEA. V was shortened by 4 bases and J by 8 bases, with 8 bases between the two germline ends. The CDR3 consists of 11 residues.

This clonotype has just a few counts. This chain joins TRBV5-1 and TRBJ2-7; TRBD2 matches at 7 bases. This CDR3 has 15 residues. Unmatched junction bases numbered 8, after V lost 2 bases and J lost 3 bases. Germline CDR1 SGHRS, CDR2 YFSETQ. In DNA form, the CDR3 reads TGCGCCAGCAGCTTTGGAGCGGGAACTATCTACGAGCAGTACTTC. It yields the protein CASSFGAGTIYEQYF.

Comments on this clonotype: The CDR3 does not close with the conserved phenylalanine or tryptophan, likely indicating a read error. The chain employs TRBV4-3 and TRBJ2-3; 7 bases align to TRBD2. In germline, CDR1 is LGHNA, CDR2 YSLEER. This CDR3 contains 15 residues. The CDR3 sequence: CASSQDSTSTDAQYL. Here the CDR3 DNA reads TGCGCCAGCAGCCAAGACTCGACTAGCACAGATGCGCAGTATTTG.

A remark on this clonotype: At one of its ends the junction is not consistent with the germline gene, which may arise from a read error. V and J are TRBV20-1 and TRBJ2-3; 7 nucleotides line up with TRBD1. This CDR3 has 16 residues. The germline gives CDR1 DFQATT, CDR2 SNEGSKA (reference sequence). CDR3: CSARENRGTSTDMQYF. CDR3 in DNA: TGCAGTGCTAGAGAAAACAGGGGAACGTCCACAGATATGCAGTATTTT.

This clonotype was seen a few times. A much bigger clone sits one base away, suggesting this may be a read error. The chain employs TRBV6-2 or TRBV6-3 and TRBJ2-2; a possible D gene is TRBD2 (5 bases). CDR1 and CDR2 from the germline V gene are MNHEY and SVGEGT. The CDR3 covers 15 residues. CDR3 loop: CASSYVTGNTGEQFF. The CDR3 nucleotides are TGTGCCAGCAGTTATGTCACGGGGAACACCGGGGAGCAGTTTTTT.

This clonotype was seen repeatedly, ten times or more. The CDR3 loop is CASSQATDTQYF. The CDR3 nucleotides read TGTGCCAGCAGTCAGGCCACAGATACGCAGTATTTT. The chain has TRBV12-3 or TRBV12-4 and TRBJ2-3; D is ambiguous. This CDR3 is 12 amino acids long. V was cut by 5 bases and J by 2 bases, with 5 bases left in between.

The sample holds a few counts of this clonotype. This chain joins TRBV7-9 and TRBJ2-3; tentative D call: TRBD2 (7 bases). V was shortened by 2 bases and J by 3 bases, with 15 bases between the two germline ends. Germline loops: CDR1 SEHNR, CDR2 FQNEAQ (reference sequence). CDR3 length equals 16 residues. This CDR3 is CASSLLRGAGTDTQYF. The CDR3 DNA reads TGTGCCAGCAGCTTACTTCGGGGGGCAGGGACAGATACGCAGTATTTT.

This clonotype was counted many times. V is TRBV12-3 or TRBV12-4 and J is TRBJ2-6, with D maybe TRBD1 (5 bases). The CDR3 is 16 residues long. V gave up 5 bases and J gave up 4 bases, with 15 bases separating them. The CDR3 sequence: CASSPIGAAGANVLTF. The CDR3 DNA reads TGTGCCAGCAGTCCCATTGGGGCCGCCGGGGCCAACGTCCTGACTTTC.

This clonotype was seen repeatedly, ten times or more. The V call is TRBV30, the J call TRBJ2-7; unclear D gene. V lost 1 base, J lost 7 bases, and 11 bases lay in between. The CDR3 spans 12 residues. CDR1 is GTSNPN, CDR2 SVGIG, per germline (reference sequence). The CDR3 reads CAWSGAAREQYF. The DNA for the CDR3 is TGTGCCTGGAGTGGGGCGGCTCGGGAGCAGTACTTC. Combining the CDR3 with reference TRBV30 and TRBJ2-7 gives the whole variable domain SQTIHQWPATLVQPVGSPLSLECTVEGTSNPNLYWYRQAAGRGLQLLFYSVGIGQISSEVPQNLSASRPQDRQFILSSKKLLLSDSGFYLCAWSGAAREQYFGPGTRLTVT.

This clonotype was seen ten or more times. The CDR3 sequence: CSVEDGVHGEAFF. Here the CDR3 DNA reads TGCAGCGTTGAAGATGGCGTTCATGGGGAAGCTTTCTTT. The J gene is TRBJ1-1, the V gene TRBV29-1; D gene uncertain. The germline V gene encodes CDR1 SQVTM and CDR2 ANQGSEA. Trimming shortened V by 0 bases and J by 8 bases, and 13 bases separated the two germline ends. CDR3 size: 13 residues.

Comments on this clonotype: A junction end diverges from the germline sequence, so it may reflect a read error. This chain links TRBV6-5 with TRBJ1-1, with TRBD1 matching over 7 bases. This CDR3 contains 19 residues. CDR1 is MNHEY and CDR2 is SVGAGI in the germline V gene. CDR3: CASSYSNRGRVDRGTEASF. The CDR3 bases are TGTGCCAGCAGTTACTCGAACAGGGGCAGGGTAGATAGGGGCACTGAAGCTTCCTTT.

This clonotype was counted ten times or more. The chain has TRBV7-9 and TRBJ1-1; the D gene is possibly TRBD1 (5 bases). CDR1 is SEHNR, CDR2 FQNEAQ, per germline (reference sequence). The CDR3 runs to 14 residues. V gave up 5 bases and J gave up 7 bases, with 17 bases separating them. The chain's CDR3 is CASSATITGLEAFF. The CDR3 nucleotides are TGTGCCAGCAGCGCAACGATAACAGGCCTTGAAGCTTTCTTT.

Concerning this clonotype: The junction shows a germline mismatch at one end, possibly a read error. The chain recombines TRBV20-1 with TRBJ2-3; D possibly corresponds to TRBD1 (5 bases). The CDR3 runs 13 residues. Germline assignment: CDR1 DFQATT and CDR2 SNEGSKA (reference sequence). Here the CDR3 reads CSTIREDTDTQYF. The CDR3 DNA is TGCAGTACTATCAGGGAAGACACAGACACGCAGTATTTT.

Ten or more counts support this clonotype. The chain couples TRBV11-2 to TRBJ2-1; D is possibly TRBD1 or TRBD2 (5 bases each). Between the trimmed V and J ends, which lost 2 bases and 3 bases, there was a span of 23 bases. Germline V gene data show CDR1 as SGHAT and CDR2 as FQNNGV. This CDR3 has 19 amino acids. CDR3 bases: TGTGCCAGCAGCTTATGGGCTCCCCCTCTAGGGGAGAACTACAATGAGCAGTTCTTC. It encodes CASSLWAPPLGENYNEQFF.

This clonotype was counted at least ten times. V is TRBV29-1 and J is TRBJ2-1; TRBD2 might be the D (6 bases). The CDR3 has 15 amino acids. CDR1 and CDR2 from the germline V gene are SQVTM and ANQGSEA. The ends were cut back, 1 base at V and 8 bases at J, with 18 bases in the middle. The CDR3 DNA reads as TGCAGCGTTGAAGTGTCGTACGGGAGTATCTATGAGCAGTTCTTC. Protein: CSVEVSYGSIYEQFF.

The CDR3 loop is CASSMSFFFLSRELFF. The CDR3 DNA is TGTGCCAGTAGTATGTCCTTCTTCTTCCTATCCCGGGAGCTGTTTTTT. This chain joins TRBV19 and TRBJ2-2; unclear D gene. V lost 3 bases to trimming and J lost 9 bases, with 20 bases between them. CDR1 is LNHDA and CDR2 is SQIVND in the germline V gene (reference sequence). The CDR3 length is 16 residues.

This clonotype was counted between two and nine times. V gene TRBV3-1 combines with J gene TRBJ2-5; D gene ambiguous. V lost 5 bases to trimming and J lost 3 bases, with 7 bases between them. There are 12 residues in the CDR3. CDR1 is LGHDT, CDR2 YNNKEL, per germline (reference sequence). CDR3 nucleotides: TGTGCCAGCAGCTTTCGGGAAGAGACCCAGTACTTC. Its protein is CASSFREETQYF.

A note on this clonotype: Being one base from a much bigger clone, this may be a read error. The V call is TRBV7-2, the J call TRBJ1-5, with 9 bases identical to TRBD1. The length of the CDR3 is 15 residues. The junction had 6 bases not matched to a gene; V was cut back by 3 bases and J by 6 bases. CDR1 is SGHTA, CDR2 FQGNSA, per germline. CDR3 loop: CASSFTTGGCQPQHF. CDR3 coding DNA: TGTGCCAGCAGCTTCACGACAGGGGGTTGTCAGCCCCAGCATTTT.

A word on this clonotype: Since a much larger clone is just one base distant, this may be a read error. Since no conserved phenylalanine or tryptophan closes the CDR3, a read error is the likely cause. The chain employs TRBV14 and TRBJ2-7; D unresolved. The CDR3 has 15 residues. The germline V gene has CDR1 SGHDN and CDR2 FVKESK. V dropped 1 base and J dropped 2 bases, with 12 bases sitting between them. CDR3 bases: TGTGCCAGCAGCCAAGGTGTTCTAGGCCCCTACGAGCAGTACCTC. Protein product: CASSQGVLGPYEQYL.

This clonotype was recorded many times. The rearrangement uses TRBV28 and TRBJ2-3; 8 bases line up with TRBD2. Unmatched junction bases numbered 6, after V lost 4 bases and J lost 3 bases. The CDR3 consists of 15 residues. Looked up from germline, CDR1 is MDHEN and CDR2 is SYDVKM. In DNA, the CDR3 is TGTGCCAGCAGTTCCCGGGAGGGCCGAACAGATACGCAGTATTTT. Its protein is CASSSREGRTDTQYF.

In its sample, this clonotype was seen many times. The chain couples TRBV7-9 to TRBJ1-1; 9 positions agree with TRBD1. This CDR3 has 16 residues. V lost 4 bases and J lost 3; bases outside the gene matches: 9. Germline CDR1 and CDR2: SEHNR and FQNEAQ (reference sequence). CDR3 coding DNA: TGTGCCAGCAGCTGGAAGGGACAGGGAGAGGACACTGAAGCTTTCTTT. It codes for CASSWKGQGEDTEAFF.

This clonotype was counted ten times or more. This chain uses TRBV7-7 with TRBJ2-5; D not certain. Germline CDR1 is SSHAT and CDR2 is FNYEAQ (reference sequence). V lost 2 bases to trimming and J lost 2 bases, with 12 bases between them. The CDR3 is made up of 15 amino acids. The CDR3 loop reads CASSLIVTGQETQYF. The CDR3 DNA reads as TGTGCCAGCAGCTTAATTGTCACGGGTCAAGAGACCCAGTACTTC.

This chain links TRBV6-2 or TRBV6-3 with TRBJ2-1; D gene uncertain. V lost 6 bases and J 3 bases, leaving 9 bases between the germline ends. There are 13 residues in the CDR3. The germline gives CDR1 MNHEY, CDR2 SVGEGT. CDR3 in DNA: TGTGCCAGCAGGCCGACTCTCTACAATGAGCAGTTCTTC. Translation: CASRPTLYNEQFF.

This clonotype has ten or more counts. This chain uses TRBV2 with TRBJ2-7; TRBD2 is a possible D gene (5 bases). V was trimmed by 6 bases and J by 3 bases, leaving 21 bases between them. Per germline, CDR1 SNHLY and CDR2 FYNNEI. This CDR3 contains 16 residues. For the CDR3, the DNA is TGTGCCAGCAGCGACATCCCCGCAGGCGGGCTCTACGAGCAGTACTTC. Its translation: CASSDIPAGGLYEQYF. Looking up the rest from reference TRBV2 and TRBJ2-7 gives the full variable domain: EPEVTQTPSHQVTQMGQEVILRCVPISNHLYFYWYRQILGQKVEFLVSFYNNEISEKSEIFDDQFSVERPDGSNFTLKIRSTKLEDSAMYFCASSDIPAGGLYEQYFGPGTRLTVT.

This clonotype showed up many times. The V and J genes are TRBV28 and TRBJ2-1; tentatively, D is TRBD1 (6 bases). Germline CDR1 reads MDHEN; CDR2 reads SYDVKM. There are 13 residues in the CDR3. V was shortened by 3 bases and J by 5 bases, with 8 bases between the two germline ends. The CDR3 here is CASSFSGDNEQFF. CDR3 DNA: TGTGCCAGCAGTTTTTCAGGGGACAATGAGCAGTTCTTC.

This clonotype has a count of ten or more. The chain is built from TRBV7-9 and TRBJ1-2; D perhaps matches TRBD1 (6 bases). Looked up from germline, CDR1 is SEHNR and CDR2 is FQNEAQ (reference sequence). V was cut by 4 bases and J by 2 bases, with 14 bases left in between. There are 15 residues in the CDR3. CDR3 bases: TGTGCCAGCAGCTCCACCCGGACAGCCAACTATGGCTACACCTTC. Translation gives CASSSTRTANYGYTF.

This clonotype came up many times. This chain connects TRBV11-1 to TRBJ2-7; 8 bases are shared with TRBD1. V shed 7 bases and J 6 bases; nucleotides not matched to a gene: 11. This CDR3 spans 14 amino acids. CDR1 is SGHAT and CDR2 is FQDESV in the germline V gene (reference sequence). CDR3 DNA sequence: TGTGCCAGCAACAGACAGGGGACGAATGGCGAGCAGTACTTC. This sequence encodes CASNRQGTNGEQYF.

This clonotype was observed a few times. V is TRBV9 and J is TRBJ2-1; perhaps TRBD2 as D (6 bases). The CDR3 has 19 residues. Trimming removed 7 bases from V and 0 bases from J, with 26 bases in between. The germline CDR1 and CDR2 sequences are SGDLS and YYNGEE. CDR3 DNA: TGTGCCAGCGATGATGGGGGGATGGGATCTGCCGACTCCTACAATGAGCAGTTCTTC. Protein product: CASDDGGMGSADSYNEQFF.

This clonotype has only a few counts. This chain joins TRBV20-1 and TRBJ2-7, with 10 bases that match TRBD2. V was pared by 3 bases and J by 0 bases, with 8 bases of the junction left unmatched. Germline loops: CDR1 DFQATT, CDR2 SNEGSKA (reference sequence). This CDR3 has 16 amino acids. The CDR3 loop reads CSASPSGGIVSYEQYF. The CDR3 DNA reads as TGCAGTGCTAGTCCTAGCGGGGGAATAGTCTCCTACGAGCAGTACTTC.